The 28 T cell receptor beta chains in this list originate from one sample, sequenced in a study of blood T cell repertoires in COVID-19. Produced via immunoSEQ multiplex PCR; TCRdb's table is partial and in-frame only. The profile shows over 150,000 clones, over 75% of them singletons. Sequencing was done on a sample of peripheral blood. The receptor set was obtained from a woman aged 45-59 years with acute or convalescent COVID-19.

This chain links TRBV19 with TRBJ1-1, with unresolved D. Trimming stripped 5 bases from V and 5 bases from J, with 12 bases between. This CDR3 is 13 amino acids long. Looked up from germline, CDR1 is LNHDA and CDR2 is SQIVND (reference sequence). The CDR3 here is CASSPGLGTEAFF. The CDR3 nucleotides read TGTGCCAGTAGTCCAGGCCTTGGGACTGAAGCTTTCTTT.

The V gene is TRBV5-4, the J gene TRBJ1-4, with D perhaps TRBD1 (5 bases). The germline V gene encodes CDR1 SGHNT and CDR2 YYREEE (reference sequence). Deletions cut 3 bases from V and 0 bases from J, with 24 bases between. The CDR3 runs 20 residues. The CDR3 nucleotides are TGTGCCAGCAGCTCCTCACTGGGTGGTAGACAGCTACCAACTAATGAAAAACTGTTTTTT. It encodes CASSSSLGGRQLPTNEKLFF.

This clone was seen a handful of times. This chain joins TRBV7-9 and TRBJ1-1; 9 bases align to TRBD1. V dropped 7 bases and J dropped 1; count of bases not matched to a gene: 7. This CDR3 is built from 15 residues. Looked up from germline, CDR1 is SEHNR and CDR2 is FQNEAQ (reference sequence). CDR3 sequence (DNA): TGTGCCAGCATCAATCCGGGACAGGGGAACACTGAAGCTTTCTTT. Amino acids: CASINPGQGNTEAFF.

The J gene is TRBJ1-6, the V gene TRBV29-1; 12 positions match TRBD1. V lost 5 bases and J lost 8; bases outside the gene matches: 10. The CDR3 is 16 residues long. Germline CDR1 SQVTM, CDR2 ANQGSEA. CDR3 nucleotide sequence: TGCAGCGTTCTACAGACCGGGACAGGGGGCGATTCACCCCTCCACTTT. This sequence encodes CSVLQTGTGGDSPLHF.

This chain links TRBV19 with TRBJ1-2; D is unresolved. Trimming shortened V by 1 base and J by 2 bases, and 5 bases separated the two germline ends. The CDR3 extends over 13 amino acids. CDR1 LNHDA and CDR2 SQIVND come from the germline V gene (reference sequence). This chain's CDR3 is CASSIVRNYGYTF. The CDR3 coding sequence is TGTGCCAGTAGTATAGTGCGGAACTATGGCTACACCTTC.

This clone came up once. The chain combines TRBV29-1 with TRBJ2-3; D unclear. Trimming took off 1 base at V and 6 bases at J, with 8 bases between the two ends. This CDR3 comprises 12 residues. The germline CDR1 and CDR2 sequences are SQVTM and ANQGSEA. CDR3 bases: TGCAGCGTTGAAGGGAGTCCCGATACGCAGTATTTT. Amino acids: CSVEGSPDTQYF.

The chain joins TRBV27 to TRBJ2-7; weak D call: TRBD2 (5 bases). CDR3 size: 15 residues. The germline CDR1 and CDR2 sequences are MNHEY and SMNVEV (reference sequence). Trimming removed 4 bases from V and 4 bases from J, with 17 bases in between. The CDR3 DNA is TGTGCCAGCAGTTCTCGTGGGGTGGGAGAGTACGAGCAGTACTTC. Translation gives CASSSRGVGEYEQYF.

The chain joins TRBV6-6 to TRBJ2-5; D perhaps matches TRBD2 (5 bases). The CDR3 length is 14 residues. The V end was cut by 3 bases, the J end by 2 bases, with 10 bases between. Germline-derived CDR1 and CDR2 are MNHNY and SVGAGI (reference sequence). The CDR3 bases are TGTGCCAGCAGTTATATGACGGGACAAGAGACCCAGTACTTC. Protein product: CASSYMTGQETQYF.

This clone was counted a few times. The chain recombines TRBV4-2 with TRBJ2-7; the match to TRBD1 covers 7 bases. Germline V lookup: CDR1 LGHNA, CDR2 YNFKEQ. The CDR3 length is 14 residues. Trimming cost V 0 bases and J 7 bases; bases outside gene matches: 6. The CDR3 sequence: CASSQDLRGREQYF. The CDR3 DNA sequence: TGTGCCAGCAGCCAAGATTTGAGGGGGCGAGAGCAGTACTTC.

This chain connects TRBV6-5 to TRBJ1-5, with 10 bases lining up with TRBD1. The CDR3 has 14 amino acids. After removal of 6 bases from V and 4 bases from J, the junction contained 3 bases not matched to a gene. Germline V gene data show CDR1 as MNHEY and CDR2 as SVGAGI. As DNA, the CDR3 is TGTGCCAGCAGGAAGGGACAGGGGAATCAGCCCCAGCATTTT. Protein sequence: CASRKGQGNQPQHF.

This chain links TRBV14 with TRBJ1-2; D may be TRBD1 (6 bases). The CDR3 is made up of 14 amino acids. Per germline, CDR1 SGHDN and CDR2 FVKESK. Trimming removed 0 bases at V and 6 bases at J, with 11 bases between. The CDR3 region has the DNA TGTGCCAGCAGCCAAGATATCTGGACAGATGGCTACACCTTC. It encodes CASSQDIWTDGYTF.

The genes are TRBV5-1 and TRBJ1-1; TRBD1 is a possible D gene (5 bases). CDR1 is SGHRS and CDR2 is YFSETQ in the germline V gene. V was shortened by 0 bases and J by 5 bases, with 14 bases between the two germline ends. The CDR3 is 15 amino acids. CDR3 DNA sequence: TGCGCCAGCAGCTTGGATGTGGTAAGGGGAACTGAAGCTTTCTTT. Its protein is CASSLDVVRGTEAFF.

The chain joins TRBV27 to TRBJ2-1, with D hard to call. The CDR3 loop spans 17 amino acids. Between the trimmed V and J ends, which lost 6 bases and 0 bases, there was a span of 18 bases. Germline CDR1 and CDR2: MNHEY and SMNVEV (reference sequence). CDR3 residues: CASSALRRKSSYNEQFF. The CDR3 DNA reads as TGTGCCAGCAGCGCCTTAAGGCGGAAGAGCTCCTACAATGAGCAGTTCTTC.

This rearrangement joins TRBV5-1 to TRBJ2-2, with D possibly TRBD1 on 6 matching bases. Trimming shortened V by 4 bases and J by 2 bases, and 9 bases separated the two germline ends. Germline CDR1 reads SGHRS; CDR2 reads YFSETQ. CDR3 length: 14 residues. The DNA of the CDR3 is TGCGCCAGCAGCCGGGACACCAACACCGGGGAGCTGTTTTTT. Protein: CASSRDTNTGELFF.

The V gene is TRBV7-2, the J gene TRBJ2-7, with 9 bases lining up with TRBD1. V was pared by 4 bases and J by 6 bases, with 10 bases of the junction left unmatched. The CDR3 is 15 amino acids. Germline V gene sequence: CDR1 SGHTA, CDR2 FQGNSA. The CDR3 spells CASSSRPGQGSEQYF. The CDR3 region has the DNA TGTGCCAGCAGCTCGCGACCGGGACAGGGCAGCGAGCAGTACTTC.

The table lists this clone with a count of one. V is TRBV28 and J is TRBJ2-7; the D gene is possibly TRBD2 (6 bases). The V end lost 6 bases, the J end lost 3 bases, and 18 bases lay between the germline ends. CDR3 size: 15 residues. The germline gives CDR1 MDHEN, CDR2 SYDVKM. The CDR3 is CASSKASGLFYEQYF. In DNA, the CDR3 is TGTGCCAGCAGCAAGGCATCGGGACTCTTCTACGAGCAGTACTTC.

The sample holds a few counts of this clone. This chain joins TRBV9 and TRBJ2-7; D remains unclear. Between the trimmed V and J ends, which lost 0 bases and 0 bases, there was a span of 10 bases. CDR1 SGDLS and CDR2 YYNGEE come from the germline V gene. The CDR3 is made up of 15 amino acids. Here the CDR3 DNA reads TGTGCCAGCAGCGTAGGTGGGCTTAGCTCCTACGAGCAGTACTTC. It yields the protein CASSVGGLSSYEQYF.

The chain carries TRBV2 and TRBJ2-1, with a weak D call TRBD1 (6 bases). The germline V gene encodes CDR1 SNHLY and CDR2 FYNNEI. V gave up 6 bases and J gave up 5 bases, with 11 bases separating them. CDR3 length: 13 residues. The CDR3 region is CASRLNRDNEQFF. In DNA form, the CDR3 reads TGTGCCAGCAGACTTAACAGGGACAATGAGCAGTTCTTC.

J is TRBJ2-7 and V is TRBV12-3 or TRBV12-4; 10 bases agree with TRBD1. V lost 5 bases, J lost 4 bases, and 2 bases stayed unmatched. The CDR3 consists of 13 residues. CDR3 nucleotides: TGTGCCAGCAGTGAGGACAGGGGGTACGAGCAGTACTTC. Residues: CASSEDRGYEQYF.

Only a few counts were recorded for this clone. This rearrangement joins TRBV18 to TRBJ1-2; D gene uncertain. V was clipped by 5 bases and J by 0 bases, with 7 bases between them. The CDR3 spans 13 residues. CDR1 and CDR2 (germline): KGHSH, LQKENI. CDR3 in amino acids: CASSTDPNYGYTF. The CDR3 DNA is TGTGCCAGCTCAACAGATCCTAACTATGGCTACACCTTC.

The rearrangement uses TRBV7-9 and TRBJ2-3, with 9 bases that match TRBD2. V shed 2 bases, J shed 3 bases, and the junction held 3 bases outside the gene matches. The CDR3 totals 15 residues. CDR1 is SEHNR, CDR2 FQNEAQ, per germline (reference sequence). CDR3 nucleotide sequence: TGTGCCAGCAGCTTAAATAGCGGGAGAACAGATACGCAGTATTTT. Encoded protein: CASSLNSGRTDTQYF.

The rearrangement uses TRBV21-1 and TRBJ1-5. TRBV21-1 is given as a pseudogene. The CDR3 runs 14 residues. The CDR3 loop reads CASLSGGKNQPQHF. The DNA of the CDR3 is TGTGCCAGCTTATCTGGAGGAAAAAATCAGCCCCAGCATTTT.

The chain recombines TRBV7-9 with TRBJ1-1; D not certain. CDR3 length: 13 amino acids. Trimming removed 4 bases at V and 11 bases at J, with 17 bases between. Germline V gene sequence: CDR1 SEHNR, CDR2 FQNEAQ (reference sequence). The CDR3 nucleotides read TGTGCCAGCAGCTCAACCGGGTTCTCTAGGGCTTTCTTT. This translates into CASSSTGFSRAFF. Using reference TRBV7-9 and TRBJ1-1 for the parts outside the CDR3, the full variable domain is DTGVSQNPRHKITKRGQNVTFRCDPISEHNRLYWYRQTLGQGPEFLTYFQNEAQLEKSRLLSDRFSAERPKGSFSTLEIQRTEQGDSAMYLCASSSTGFSRAFFGQGTRLTVV.

The CDR3: CASRGRVQETQYF. For the CDR3, the DNA is TGTGCCAGCCGGGGGAGGGTCCAAGAGACCCAGTACTTC. The V and J genes are TRBV6-5 and TRBJ2-5, with TRBD2 identical over 7 bases. Trimming took 8 bases from V and 1 from J; bases not matched to a gene: 4. Looked up from germline, CDR1 is MNHEY and CDR2 is SVGAGI. The CDR3 loop spans 13 amino acids.

The chain links TRBV6-5 to TRBJ2-1, with 12 bases that match TRBD1. Germline V gene lookup returns CDR1 MNHEY and CDR2 SVGAGI. V was pared by 2 bases and J by 7 bases, with 3 bases of the junction left unmatched. There are 15 residues in the CDR3. CDR3 loop: CASSYQGQGANEQFF. The CDR3 region has the DNA TGTGCCAGCAGTTACCAGGGACAGGGGGCGAATGAGCAGTTCTTC.

As DNA, the CDR3 is TGCGCCAGCAGTGATCCTCAGGGGATTAGCACAGATACGCAGTATTTT. Amino acid sequence: CASSDPQGISTDTQYF. The chain recombines TRBV10-2 with TRBJ2-3, with TRBD1 as a possible D gene (6 bases). V lost 3 bases, J lost 0 bases, and 13 bases lay in between. From germline, CDR1 is WSHSY and CDR2 SAAADI. There are 16 residues in the CDR3.

This clone turned up a few times. The V call is TRBV3-1 (or the pseudogene TRBV3-2), the J call TRBJ2-3, with 9 bases matching TRBD2. The V and J ends lost 3 bases and 0 bases, in that order; junction bases with no gene match: 7. The CDR3 sequence is 17 residues long. The germline V gene encodes CDR1 LGHDT and CDR2 YNNKEL (reference sequence). This CDR3 is CASSQRLAGSSTDTQYF. Here the CDR3 DNA reads TGTGCCAGCAGCCAGCGGCTAGCGGGGTCTAGCACAGATACGCAGTATTTT.

This clone was observed a single time. The chain employs TRBV18 and TRBJ2-7; no firm D call. The CDR3 has 14 residues. V lost 0 bases, J lost 3 bases, and 9 bases lay in between. The germline gives CDR1 KGHSH, CDR2 LQKENI. The CDR3 DNA is TGTGCCAGCTCACCACCGCCAGCGTACTACGAGCAGTACTTC. As protein: CASSPPPAYYEQYF.